This TCR beta chain derives from a study of shared clonotypes between healthy human individuals. Assay used: immunoSEQ multiplex PCR; TCRdb lists only in-frame clones, some missing. The data show nearly 500,000 clones, 76% seen once. V was clipped by 8 bases and J by 6 bases, with 4 bases between them. This CDR3 spans 9 amino acids. Germline loops: CDR1 LNHDA, CDR2 SQIVND (reference sequence). The J gene is TRBJ1-1, the V gene TRBV19; no definite D call. The material sequenced was PBMCs. The source is a woman aged 40 to 50 in good health. Some clones in this sample may be carry-over from other donors' samples. The CDR3 sequence: CASGPEAFF. CDR3 nucleotides: TGTGCCAGTGGGCCTGAAGCTTTCTTT. Full variable domain (missing parts from reference TRBV19 and TRBJ1-1): DGGITQSPKYLFRKEGQNVTLSCEQNLNHDAMYWYRQDPGQGLRLIYYSQIVNDFQKGDIAEGYSVSREKKESFPLTVTSAQKNPTAFYLCASGPEAFFGQGTRLTVV.